This passage covers 32 T cell receptor beta chains from one sample sequenced in a study of cytomegalovirus exposure and HLA in healthy donors. The PCR made use of 60 Vbeta and 13 Jbeta primers. Method: immunoSEQ multiplex PCR; TCRdb's copy keeps in-frame clones and lacks some. The repertoire holds roughly 160,000 clones, with approximately 85% as singletons. The sequenced sample was PBMCs. The source of these receptors is a man between 18 and 29 years old in good health and CMV-seropositive.

V gene TRBV6-5 combines with J gene TRBJ1-2; D is perhaps TRBD1 (6 bases). Germline CDR1 and CDR2: MNHEY and SVGAGI. Deletions cut 5 bases from V and 3 bases from J, with 10 bases between. The CDR3 loop spans 13 amino acids. The CDR3 DNA reads TGTGCCAGCAGTCTAGGGGGGGACTATGGCTACACCTTC. Its protein is CASSLGGDYGYTF.

This clone was counted a single time. The rearrangement joins TRBV19 to TRBJ1-6; 9 positions match TRBD1. The trim removed 3 bases at V and 8 bases at J, leaving 2 bases unmatched. CDR3 length: 14 residues. Germline CDR1 and CDR2: LNHDA and SQIVND (reference sequence). CDR3 residues: CASSIGTGYSPLHF. The DNA of the CDR3 is TGTGCCAGTAGTATCGGGACAGGGTATTCACCCCTCCACTTT.

The CDR3 sequence is CASSLVRDTQYF. The CDR3 DNA is TGCGCCAGCAGCTTGGTCAGGGATACGCAGTATTTT. The chain is built from TRBV5-1 and TRBJ2-3; no definite D call. V dropped 0 bases and J dropped 6 bases, with 5 bases sitting between them. This CDR3 region has 12 residues. Germline loops: CDR1 SGHRS, CDR2 YFSETQ.

The chain is built from TRBV5-8 and TRBJ1-6, with TRBD1 matching 9 bases. Germline assignment: CDR1 SGHTS and CDR2 YDEGEE. The CDR3 covers 15 residues. Unmatched junction bases numbered 12, after V lost 4 bases and J lost 13 bases. CDR3 coding DNA: TGTGCCAGCAGCACCCCGACAGGGGGAATTCACCCCCTCCACTTT. It is translated as CASSTPTGGIHPLHF.

The rearrangement uses TRBV5-4 and TRBJ2-3; D might be TRBD1 (5 bases). CDR3 size: 15 residues. The V end lost 0 bases, the J end lost 0 bases, and 8 bases lay between the germline ends. The germline gives CDR1 SGHNT, CDR2 YYREEE (reference sequence). CDR3 nucleotides: TGTGCCAGCAGCTTGGCGGCAGGGAGCACAGATACGCAGTATTTT. Residues: CASSLAAGSTDTQYF.

The rearrangement uses TRBV30 and TRBJ2-7; the D gene is possibly TRBD2 (7 bases). This CDR3 spans 14 amino acids. The V end lost 4 bases, the J end lost 6 bases, and 19 bases lay between the germline ends. Germline lookup yields CDR1 GTSNPN and CDR2 SVGIG (reference sequence). The CDR3 sequence: CAWTPRRGASEQYF. In nucleotides, the CDR3 is TGTGCCTGGACCCCCCGTCGGGGGGCGAGCGAGCAGTACTTC.

In this sample, this clone turned up a few times. The chain has TRBV19 and TRBJ1-2, with D possibly matching TRBD1 (5 bases). V was clipped by 5 bases and J by 8 bases, with 9 bases between them. This CDR3 contains 11 residues. Per germline, CDR1 LNHDA and CDR2 SQIVND (reference sequence). As DNA, the CDR3 is TGTGCCAGTAGTTATAGGGGCGGCTACACCTTC. This encodes CASSYRGGYTF.

The chain recombines TRBV7-9 with TRBJ1-6, with D tentatively TRBD1 (6 bases). The CDR3 is 15 amino acids. The V and J ends lost 5 bases and 9 bases respectively, with 17 bases between them. Germline lookup yields CDR1 SEHNR and CDR2 FQNEAQ (reference sequence). CDR3 loop: CASSEGQNFGSPLHF. CDR3 in DNA: TGTGCCAGCAGCGAGGGACAAAATTTCGGTTCACCCCTCCACTTT.

The chain combines TRBV5-1 with TRBJ1-2, with TRBD1 identical over 9 bases. V lost 7 bases and J lost 5; bases outside the gene matches: 9. The CDR3 has 14 amino acids. Germline CDR1 reads SGHRS; CDR2 reads YFSETQ. The CDR3 region is CASGTGGSGYGYTF. The DNA for the CDR3 is TGCGCCAGCGGCACAGGGGGCTCGGGGTATGGCTACACCTTC.

The chain employs TRBV18 and TRBJ1-1; D uncertain. Germline V gene data show CDR1 as KGHSH and CDR2 as LQKENI. The CDR3 totals 14 residues. V was trimmed by 2 bases and J by 3 bases, leaving 10 bases between them. The CDR3 loop reads CASSPFSRDTEAFF. In DNA form, the CDR3 reads TGTGCCAGCTCACCATTTTCGAGGGACACTGAAGCTTTCTTT.

This chain uses TRBV2 with TRBJ2-3; TRBD2 aligns across 12 bases. Germline V CDR1 and CDR2: SNHLY, FYNNEI. This CDR3 has 15 residues. The V gene end was trimmed by 8 bases and the J gene end by 4 bases; junction bases not matched to a gene: 7. CDR3 in amino acids: CASRPTSGGADTQYF. CDR3 nucleotide sequence: TGTGCCAGCCGCCCGACTAGCGGGGGAGCAGATACGCAGTATTTT.

The rearrangement links TRBV10-1 to TRBJ2-3; TRBD1 aligns across 9 bases. The V segment lost 2 bases and the J segment 2 bases; nucleotides outside the gene matches: 11. This CDR3 is built from 18 residues. Germline loops: CDR1 WNHNN, CDR2 SYGVQD (reference sequence). The CDR3 here is CASSEGDRAMGNTDTQYF. Here the CDR3 DNA reads TGCGCCAGCAGTGAGGGGGACAGGGCAATGGGGAACACAGATACGCAGTATTTT.

The chain has TRBV11-2 and TRBJ1-2, with D uncertain. V was pared by 5 bases and J by 7 bases, with 17 bases between. Germline V lookup: CDR1 SGHAT, CDR2 FQNNGV. This CDR3 region has 14 residues. CDR3 nucleotide sequence: TGTGCCAGCAGCCGAAGCGGGGTCGGAAGTGGCTACACCTTC. It codes for CASSRSGVGSGYTF.

This chain uses TRBV7-9 with TRBJ2-7; D gene ambiguous. Germline lookup yields CDR1 SEHNR and CDR2 FQNEAQ (reference sequence). Trimming removed 2 bases at V and 3 bases at J, with 11 bases between. CDR3 length equals 14 residues. In nucleotides, the CDR3 is TGTGCCAGCAGCTTACCCAGGTCTGACTACGAGCAGTACTTC. Protein product: CASSLPRSDYEQYF.

A word on this clone: The junction departs from the called germline gene at one end, perhaps through a read error. The CDR3 spells CSSSFIQGLSNTEAFF. The CDR3 DNA follows: TGTTCCAGCAGCTTTATCCAGGGTCTATCGAACACTGAAGCTTTCTTT. V usage is TRBV7-9 and J usage is TRBJ1-1; D is perhaps TRBD1 (5 bases). CDR1 and CDR2 (germline): SEHNR, FQNEAQ (reference sequence). This CDR3 spans 16 amino acids.

The gene calls are TRBV6-6 and TRBJ2-7; D might be TRBD1 (6 bases). The V gene's germline CDR1 is MNHNY and CDR2 SVGAGI (reference sequence). CDR3 length: 13 residues. Trimming stripped 6 bases from V and 5 bases from J, with 14 bases between. This CDR3 is CASRLSKGDEQYF. CDR3 in DNA: TGTGCCAGCAGGCTTTCTAAGGGGGACGAGCAGTACTTC.

The table lists this clone with a count of one. CDR3 in DNA: TGTGCCAGCAGGGGGGGAATGGAGGACAGGGTATGGTATGGCTACACCTTC. It is translated as CASRGGMEDRVWYGYTF. J is TRBJ1-2 and V is TRBV2; TRBD1 aligns across 8 bases. V was clipped by 6 bases and J by 5 bases; unmatched bases: 17. Germline-derived CDR1 and CDR2 are SNHLY and FYNNEI. The CDR3 runs to 17 residues.

The rearrangement joins TRBV7-9 to TRBJ1-1; 7 positions agree with TRBD1. This CDR3 has 13 residues. Per the germline V gene, CDR1 is SEHNR and CDR2 is FQNEAQ (reference sequence). With V trimmed by 5 bases and J by 10 bases, 10 bases remained unmatched. The DNA for the CDR3 is TGTGCCAGCAGCGTCGTCCAGGGGGTGGTAGCTTTCTTT. Translating gives CASSVVQGVVAFF.

This sequence joins TRBV27 and TRBJ1-2; 7 nucleotides match TRBD1. V shed 1 base and J 5 bases; nucleotides not matched to a gene: 4. From germline, CDR1 is MNHEY and CDR2 SMNVEV (reference sequence). The CDR3 contains 14 residues. The CDR3 is CASSLFGRGYGYTF. CDR3 coding DNA: TGTGCCAGCAGTTTATTCGGCAGGGGGTATGGCTACACCTTC.

This clone was detected a few times. V usage is TRBV4-1 and J usage is TRBJ1-6; 7 nucleotides match TRBD1. CDR1 is MGHRA, CDR2 YSYEKL, per germline. Germline trimming cut 1 base from V and 10 bases from J; bases unmatched to any gene: 10. The CDR3 extends over 16 amino acids. The CDR3 DNA is TGCGCCAGCAGCCAAGTGTTTCGGGACAGCAAGTCACCCCTCCACTTT. Translating gives CASSQVFRDSKSPLHF.

The chain employs TRBV2 and TRBJ2-5, with D possibly TRBD2 on 5 matching bases. The CDR3 has 12 amino acids. Trimming took 7 bases from V and 7 from J, leaving 13 bases between them. CDR1 is SNHLY and CDR2 is FYNNEI in the germline V gene. This CDR3 reads CASTTPRGTQYF. CDR3 nucleotide sequence: TGTGCCAGCACCACACCACGGGGGACCCAGTACTTC.

This clone was seen a few times. V usage is TRBV5-8 and J usage is TRBJ2-1; 9 nucleotides line up with TRBD1. The CDR3 is 15 amino acids. CDR1 is SGHTS, CDR2 YDEGEE, per germline. The trim removed 0 bases at V and 7 bases at J, leaving 5 bases unmatched. The CDR3 DNA follows: TGTGCCAGCAGCTTGGCCGGACAGGGGAGAAATGAGCAGTTCTTC. Translated, it gives CASSLAGQGRNEQFF.

The chain recombines TRBV27 with TRBJ2-6; maybe TRBD1 (5 bases). Trimming cost V 6 bases and J 0 bases, with 15 bases left between them. Germline V gene data show CDR1 as MNHEY and CDR2 as SMNVEV (reference sequence). The CDR3 has 17 residues. The CDR3 is CASRSPIRGSGANVLTF. The CDR3 DNA reads as TGTGCCAGCAGGAGCCCGATAAGGGGCTCTGGGGCCAACGTCCTGACTTTC.

As concerns this clone: Relative to the germline gene, one junction end is altered; a read error may explain this. The CDR3 DNA reads as TGTTCCAGCAGCTTCGGTCCAGGGGACCATGCAACTAATGAAAAACTGTTTTTT. Protein product: CSSSFGPGDHATNEKLFF. This chain connects TRBV7-9 to TRBJ1-4; maybe TRBD1 (6 bases). This CDR3 contains 18 residues. Germline lookup yields CDR1 SEHNR and CDR2 FQNEAQ (reference sequence).

The chain is built from TRBV19 and TRBJ2-5; TRBD1 matches 11 bases. J lost 11 bases, V lost 6 bases, and 11 bases had no gene match. This CDR3 is built from 14 residues. CDR1 is LNHDA and CDR2 is SQIVND in the germline V gene (reference sequence). The CDR3 loop is CASSPGTGGGEQYF. The CDR3 nucleotides read TGTGCCAGTAGCCCCGGGACAGGGGGAGGGGAGCAGTACTTC. Together with reference TRBV19 and TRBJ2-5, the CDR3 gives the full variable domain: DGGITQSPKYLFRKEGQNVTLSCEQNLNHDAMYWYRQDPGQGLRLIYYSQIVNDFQKGDIAEGYSVSREKKESFPLTVTSAQKNPTAFYLCASSPGTGGGEQYFGPGTRLLVL.

This clone is a singleton in its sample. V gene TRBV7-6 combines with J gene TRBJ2-5; D gene uncertain. The CDR3 is 16 amino acids. In germline, CDR1 is SGHVS, CDR2 FNYEAQ. Trimming shortened V by 1 base and J by 0 bases, and 12 bases separated the two germline ends. This CDR3 is CASSLGYTPNQETQYF. The CDR3 nucleotides are TGTGCCAGCAGCTTAGGGTACACACCAAACCAAGAGACCCAGTACTTC.

With regard to this clone: The same CDR3 arises from other DNA sequences in this sample as well. The genes are TRBV6-5 and TRBJ1-2; D may be TRBD1 (5 bases). The CDR3 has 15 amino acids. Germline V gene sequence: CDR1 MNHEY, CDR2 SVGAGI. Trimming cost V 0 bases and J 0 bases, with 8 bases left between them. The chain's CDR3 is CASSYSAGTNYGYTF. CDR3 DNA sequence: TGTGCCAGCAGTTACTCGGCAGGGACTAACTATGGCTACACCTTC.

This chain joins TRBV21-1 and TRBJ1-2. TRBV21-1 is a documented pseudogene. The CDR3 spans 15 residues. Here the CDR3 DNA reads TGTGCCAGCAGCCCCGGGGGGAAGAGGGTAAATGGCTACACCTTC. This translates into CASSPGGKRVNGYTF.

This chain joins TRBV9 and TRBJ2-5, with 8 bases lining up with TRBD1. The J call may be in error: the DNA end matches TRBJ2-7 better. This CDR3 contains 15 residues. In germline, CDR1 is SGDLS, CDR2 YYNGEE. CDR3 nucleotide sequence: TGTGCCAGCAGCGTAGGGGGACAGGCATCCTACGAGCAGTACTTC. Translated: CASSVGGQASYEQYF.

The chain has TRBV11-2 and TRBJ1-6; D may be TRBD1 (6 bases). The V gene's germline CDR1 is SGHAT and CDR2 FQNNGV. CDR3 length equals 14 residues. V dropped 4 bases and J dropped 9 bases, with 13 bases sitting between them. The CDR3 nucleotides are TGTGCCAGCAGCTCTACAGGGTCGGGTTCACCCCTCCACTTT. Protein: CASSSTGSGSPLHF. Using reference TRBV11-2 and TRBJ1-6 for the parts outside the CDR3, the full variable domain is EAGVAQSPRYKIIEKRQSVAFWCNPISGHATLYWYQQILGQGPKLLIQFQNNGVVDDSQLPKDRFSAERLKGVDSTLKIQPAKLEDSAVYLCASSSTGSGSPLHFGNGTRLTVT.

The chain is built from TRBV6-5 and TRBJ2-7; TRBD2 matches at 7 bases. The CDR3 contains 13 residues. Germline trimming cut 8 bases from V and 3 bases from J; bases unmatched to any gene: 7. Germline-derived CDR1 and CDR2 are MNHEY and SVGAGI. The CDR3 region is CASGLAVYYEQYF. CDR3 DNA sequence: TGTGCCAGCGGCCTAGCGGTATACTACGAGCAGTACTTC.

As concerns this clone: Compared with germline, one end of the junction differs, possibly owing to a read error. V and J are TRBV7-9 and TRBJ1-2, with 7 bases matching TRBD1. This CDR3 comprises 13 residues. Germline V gene lookup returns CDR1 SEHNR and CDR2 FQNEAQ (reference sequence). CDR3 protein: CSSSPDSGGGYTF. The CDR3 nucleotides read TGTTCCAGCAGCCCGGACTCAGGGGGTGGCTACACCTTC.